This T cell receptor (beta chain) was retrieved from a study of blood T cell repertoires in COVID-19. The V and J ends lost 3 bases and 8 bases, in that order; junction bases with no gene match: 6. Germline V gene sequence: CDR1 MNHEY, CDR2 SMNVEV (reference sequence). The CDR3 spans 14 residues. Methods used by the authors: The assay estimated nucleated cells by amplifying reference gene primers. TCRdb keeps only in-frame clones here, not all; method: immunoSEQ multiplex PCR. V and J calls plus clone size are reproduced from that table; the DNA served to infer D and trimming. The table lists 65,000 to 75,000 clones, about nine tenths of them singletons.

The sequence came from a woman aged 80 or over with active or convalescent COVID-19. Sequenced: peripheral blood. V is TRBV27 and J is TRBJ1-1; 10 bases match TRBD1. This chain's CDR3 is CASSFRDRGGEAFF. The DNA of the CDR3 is TGTGCCAGCAGTTTCCGGGACAGGGGAGGAGAAGCTTTCTTT.